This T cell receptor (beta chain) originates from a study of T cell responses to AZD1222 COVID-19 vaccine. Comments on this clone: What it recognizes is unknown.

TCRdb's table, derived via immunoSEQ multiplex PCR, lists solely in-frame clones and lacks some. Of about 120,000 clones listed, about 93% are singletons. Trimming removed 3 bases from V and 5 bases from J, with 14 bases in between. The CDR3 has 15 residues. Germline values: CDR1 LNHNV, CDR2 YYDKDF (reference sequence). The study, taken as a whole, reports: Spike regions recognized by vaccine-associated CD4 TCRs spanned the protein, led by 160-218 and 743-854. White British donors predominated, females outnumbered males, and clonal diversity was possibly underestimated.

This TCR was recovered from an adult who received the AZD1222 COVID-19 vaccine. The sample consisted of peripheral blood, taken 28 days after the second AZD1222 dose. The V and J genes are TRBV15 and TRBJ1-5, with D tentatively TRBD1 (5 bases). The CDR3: CATSSDDSLYQPQHF. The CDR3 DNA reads TGTGCCACCAGCAGTGATGACAGCCTCTATCAGCCCCAGCATTTT.